The clone carrying this TCR beta chain was counted many times. Its antigen is still unknown. TCR alpha and TCR beta cDNA libraries carrying sample barcodes and UMIs were produced by 5'RACE using constant-segment primers. TCRdb re-called the 5' RACE reads with MiXCR, one entry per CDR3 protein. The data hold roughly 280,000 distinct CDR3 sequences, with about 16% observed a single time. This record belongs to a study of T-cell memory formation after mild COVID-19. Study-wide results and limits: Researchers could not confirm that second-wave clones peaking on day 37 targeted SARS-CoV-2. Clones that contracted from day 15 to 85 were balanced CD4/CD8, while later expanders leaned CD4+.

The receptor was isolated from a man aged 18 to 29 who had mild COVID-19 (a few samples of this study predate the infection). Cell type and time point are not known. The sample consisted of PBMCs or a T cell subset sorted from them (not recorded which).

CDR3 sequence: CSVVYRADTQYF. The DNA for the CDR3 is TGCAGCGTTGTGTACAGGGCAGATACGCAGTATTTT. The chain carries TRBV29-1 and TRBJ2-3; D possibly corresponds to TRBD1 (6 bases). Trimming left V 4 bases short and J 4 bases short, with 9 bases between. The CDR3 loop spans 12 amino acids. CDR1 is SQVTM and CDR2 is ANQGSEA in the germline V gene.